This TCR beta chain was sequenced during a study of T cells in Graves' hyperthyroidism and ophthalmopathy. Lactation, pregnancy, other autoimmune disease or uncontrolled infection led to exclusion of patients. This sample holds PBMCs from about 9.3 ml fresh peripheral blood. In its sample, this clonotype was seen a few times. Its antigen is not known. The study's findings and limits: Within blood appeared most thyroid clonotypes that had expanded above 0.001.

Amplification targeted TCR beta CDR3 regions from RNA transcripts. HTBI primers were used for first-round RT-PCR of the TCR CDR3. TCRdb reprocessed the multiplex PCR reads with MiXCR, giving one entry per CDR3 protein. The sample contains about 640,000 distinct CDR3 sequences, less than 25% of which appear only once. Germline V gene data show CDR1 as MNHNS and CDR2 as SASEGT. V shed 6 bases and J 3 bases; nucleotides not matched to a gene: 4. The CDR3 consists of 14 residues. V usage is TRBV6-1 and J usage is TRBJ2-7; TRBD1 agrees at 11 bases. The specimen sequenced was blood. The TCR comes from a man under 40 with Graves' ophthalmopathy. CDR3 bases: TGTGCCAGCAGATCGGGACAGGGGGTCTACGAGCAGTACTTC. It is translated as CASRSGQGVYEQYF.